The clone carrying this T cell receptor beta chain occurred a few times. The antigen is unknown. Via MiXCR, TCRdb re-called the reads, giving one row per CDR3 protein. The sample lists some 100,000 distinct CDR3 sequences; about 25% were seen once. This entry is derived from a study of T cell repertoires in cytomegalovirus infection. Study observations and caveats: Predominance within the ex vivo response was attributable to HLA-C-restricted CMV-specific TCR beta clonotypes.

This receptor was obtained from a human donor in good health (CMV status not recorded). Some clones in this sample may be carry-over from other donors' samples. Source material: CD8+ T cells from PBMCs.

In DNA form, the CDR3 reads TGTGCCAGCAGCGCAACAGGGGGGAACACTGAAGCTTTCTTT. Translating gives CASSATGGNTEAFF. The gene calls are TRBV7-9 and TRBJ1-1; TRBD1 matches at 8 bases. Germline V lookup: CDR1 SEHNR, CDR2 FQNEAQ (reference sequence). V lost 5 bases, J lost 1 base, and 3 bases stayed unmatched. The CDR3 is made up of 14 amino acids.